A selection of T cell receptor beta chains follows, all from one sample in a study of blood T cell repertoires in COVID-19. TCRdb keeps only in-frame clones here, not all; method: immunoSEQ multiplex PCR. The data show some 270,000 clones, 84% seen once. Sequenced: peripheral blood. The receptors come from a woman between 40 and 50 years old who had recovered from COVID-19. CDR3s include the opening cysteine and the closing phenylalanine or tryptophan. Each record gives: D gene, V gene, clone size, J gene, CDR3 DNA, CDR3 protein. A D gene is named only where the DNA matches it firmly. Part of the rows lack a size; the others show once, few, many or a class for expanded clones.

D: -
V: TRBV7-9
size: -
J: TRBJ1-6
DNA: TGTGCCAGCAGCTTCGCGGATTATAATTCACCCCTCCACTTT
CDR3: CASSFADYNSPLHF

D: -
V: TRBV7-9
size: -
J: TRBJ1-4
DNA: TGTGCCAGCAGCAGAGGGCCTTTTGATCCAACTAATGAAAAACTGTTTTTT
CDR3: CASSRGPFDPTNEKLFF

D: -
V: TRBV24-1
size: once
J: TRBJ2-2
DNA: TGTGCCACCAGATCTTCGGGCACCGGGGAGCTGTTTTTT
CDR3: CATRSSGTGELFF

D: -
V: TRBV5-1
size: many
J: TRBJ2-2
DNA: TGCGCCAGCAGCTTTGACAGGAACACCGGGGAGCTGTTTTTT
CDR3: CASSFDRNTGELFF

D: -
V: TRBV12-3/TRBV12-4
size: -
J: TRBJ2-1
DNA: TGTGCCAGCAGTCTCCTAGGACAGGAGCAGTTCTTC
CDR3: CASSLLGQEQFF

D: -
V: TRBV2
size: -
J: TRBJ2-5
DNA: TGTGCCAGCAGTTGGACAGAAGAGACCCAGTACTTC
CDR3: CASSWTEETQYF

D: -
V: TRBV6-6
size: -
J: TRBJ2-3
DNA: TGTGCCAGCAGTCCGACACAGGGTAAGAGGACAGATACGCAGTATTTT
CDR3: CASSPTQGKRTDTQYF

D: TRBD2
V: TRBV6-1
size: -
J: TRBJ2-5
DNA: TGTGCCAGCAGTGAAGGACTAGCGGGGGCCTTACGGTACTTC
CDR3: CASSEGLAGALRYF

D: -
V: TRBV24-1
size: -
J: TRBJ2-3
DNA: TGTGCCACCAGTGAACTTAAGACTAGATCTGGCGGAGATACGCAGTATTTT
CDR3: CATSELKTRSGGDTQYF

D: -
V: TRBV9
size: few
J: TRBJ1-6
DNA: TGTGCCAGCAGCATCAGGGTTGATAATTCACCCCTCCACTTT
CDR3: CASSIRVDNSPLHF

D: TRBD2
V: TRBV5-4
size: -
J: TRBJ2-6
DNA: TGTGCCAGCAGCAGCGGGGGACAAACGATCTCTGGGGCCAACGTCCTGACTTTC
CDR3: CASSSGGQTISGANVLTF

D: -
V: TRBV3-1/TRBV3-2
size: -
J: TRBJ1-2
DNA: TGTGCCAGCAGCCAACTAGGGGATGGCTACACCTTC
CDR3: CASSQLGDGYTF

D: TRBD1
V: TRBV11-1
size: -
J: TRBJ2-7
DNA: TGTGCCAGCAGCTTAGACAGGGGGCGGAACGAGCAGTACTTC
CDR3: CASSLDRGRNEQYF

D: TRBD1
V: TRBV2
size: -
J: TRBJ1-2
DNA: TGTGCCAGCACAGGGGGGACGGTCTATGGCTACACCTTC
CDR3: CASTGGTVYGYTF

D: -
V: TRBV2
size: -
J: TRBJ2-1
DNA: TGTGCCAGCAGTGCGGGGAATGAGCAGTTCTTC
CDR3: CASSAGNEQFF

D: -
V: TRBV27
size: -
J: TRBJ2-7
DNA: TGTGCCAGCAGTCCACGACAGCTTTTGTCGTACGAGCAGTACTTC
CDR3: CASSPRQLLSYEQYF

D: -
V: TRBV18
size: few
J: TRBJ1-5
DNA: TGTGCCAGCTCACCTACGGCACAGGGTTATAGCAATCAGCCCCAGCATTTT
CDR3: CASSPTAQGYSNQPQHF

D: -
V: TRBV5-1
size: -
J: TRBJ1-4
DNA: TGCGCCAGCAGCTCGGCGGGGGCGAGTGAAAAACTGTTTTTT
CDR3: CASSSAGASEKLFF

D: TRBD1
V: TRBV5-1
size: once
J: TRBJ1-1
DNA: TGCGCCAGCAGCAGGACCGGGACAGAGAACACTGAAGCTTTCTTT
CDR3: CASSRTGTENTEAFF

D: -
V: TRBV13
size: -
J: TRBJ2-2
DNA: TGTGCCAGCAGCCGGAGCAGAGGCGGGGAGCTGTTTTTT
CDR3: CASSRSRGGELFF

D: TRBD1
V: TRBV6-1
size: few
J: TRBJ1-4
DNA: TGTGCCAGCAGTGAAGCGGCGGGACAGGGGAATGAAAAACTGTTTTTT
CDR3: CASSEAAGQGNEKLFF

D: TRBD1
V: TRBV11-2
size: once
J: TRBJ1-4
DNA: TGTGCCAGCAGCCCCGGCGGGACAGGGCGCGAAAAACTGTTTTTT
CDR3: CASSPGGTGREKLFF

D: TRBD1
V: TRBV28
size: -
J: TRBJ1-2
DNA: TGTGCCAGCAGAGAGACGACAGGGGCTAACTATGGCTACACCTTC
CDR3: CASRETTGANYGYTF

D: TRBD2
V: TRBV18
size: -
J: TRBJ2-7
DNA: TGTGCCAGCTCACTCACGGGGGGTCTTTACGAGCAGTACTTC
CDR3: CASSLTGGLYEQYF

D: -
V: TRBV7-3
size: -
J: TRBJ2-7
DNA: TGTGCCAGCAGCGCCGCAGGGGTGGGGTACGAGCAGTACTTC
CDR3: CASSAAGVGYEQYF

D: -
V: TRBV6-6
size: -
J: TRBJ1-1
DNA: TGTGCCACCGGACTTTTGGGCGGTGGTGAGGGTAGGGAAGCTTTCTTT
CDR3: CATGLLGGGEGREAFF

D: TRBD1
V: TRBV27
size: -
J: TRBJ1-4
DNA: TGTGCCAGCACTGGACAGGGGGGTGAAAAACTGTTTTTT
CDR3: CASTGQGGEKLFF

D: TRBD1
V: TRBV6-5
size: -
J: TRBJ2-5
DNA: TGTGCCAGCAGTTACGTACAGGGGTGGGAGACCCAGTACTTC
CDR3: CASSYVQGWETQYF

D: -
V: TRBV9
size: -
J: TRBJ1-1
DNA: TGTGCCAGCAGCCTCGGGTTTTTAGGTGGGACTGAAGCTTTCTTT
CDR3: CASSLGFLGGTEAFF

D: -
V: TRBV7-6
size: -
J: TRBJ2-1
DNA: TGTGCCAGCAGCTTAGGGCGGAACAATGAGCAGTTCTTC
CDR3: CASSLGRNNEQFF

D: TRBD1
V: TRBV2
size: -
J: TRBJ2-5
DNA: TGTGCCAGCAGTACCGGGACAGTACAAGAGACCCAGTACTTC
CDR3: CASSTGTVQETQYF

D: TRBD2
V: TRBV10-3
size: -
J: TRBJ2-1
DNA: TGTGCCATCAGTGAAACTAGCGGGGTAGATGAGCAGTTCTTC
CDR3: CAISETSGVDEQFF

D: TRBD1
V: TRBV5-1
size: -
J: TRBJ2-1
DNA: TGCGCCAGCAGGAAGGCTGGGACAGCTTACAATGAGCAGTTCTTC
CDR3: CASRKAGTAYNEQFF

D: -
V: TRBV5-5
size: once
J: TRBJ2-7
DNA: TGTGCCAGCAGCTTGGAGAGCTACTACGAGCAGTACTTC
CDR3: CASSLESYYEQYF

D: TRBD2
V: TRBV2
size: -
J: TRBJ2-1
DNA: TGTGCCAGCAGAAGGGGGACTAGCGGGGCCAATGAGCAGTTCTTC
CDR3: CASRRGTSGANEQFF

D: -
V: TRBV19
size: once
J: TRBJ2-5
DNA: TGTGCCAGTAGTGGAGGGGCCGGTCAAGAGACCCAGTACTTC
CDR3: CASSGGAGQETQYF

D: -
V: TRBV5-6
size: once
J: TRBJ2-3
DNA: TGTGCCAGCAGCCCCAGGGTTTGGACAGATACGCAGTATTTT
CDR3: CASSPRVWTDTQYF

D: -
V: TRBV5-1
size: -
J: TRBJ1-4
DNA: TGCGCCAGCAGCCTCACAGGGTCGCCTGAAAAACTGTTTTTT
CDR3: CASSLTGSPEKLFF

D: TRBD1
V: TRBV5-1
size: -
J: TRBJ2-5
DNA: TGCGCCAGCAGATCGGGACAGGGAAGAGAGACCCAGTACTTC
CDR3: CASRSGQGRETQYF

D: TRBD1
V: TRBV11-2
size: -
J: TRBJ1-4
DNA: TGTGCCAGCAGGAAATGGGACAGGGACCCAACTAATGAAAAACTGTTTTTT
CDR3: CASRKWDRDPTNEKLFF

D: -
V: TRBV3-1/TRBV3-2
size: -
J: TRBJ2-5
DNA: TGTGCCAGCAGCCTAGGGGGGCGGGGGTACCAAGAGACCCAGTACTTC
CDR3: CASSLGGRGYQETQYF

D: -
V: TRBV9
size: once
J: TRBJ2-2
DNA: TGTGCCAGCAGCGTAGCTTTTCCGAACACCGGGGAGCTGTTTTTT
CDR3: CASSVAFPNTGELFF

D: -
V: TRBV5-1
size: -
J: TRBJ2-5
DNA: TGCGCCAGCAGCTTAGCCGGGACAAACCAAGAGACCCAGTACTTC
CDR3: CASSLAGTNQETQYF

D: -
V: TRBV15
size: -
J: TRBJ2-5
DNA: TGTGCCACCAGCAGAGAATCTCTCCAAGAGACCCAGTACTTC
CDR3: CATSRESLQETQYF

D: TRBD2
V: TRBV4-2
size: few
J: TRBJ2-7
DNA: TGTGCCAGCAGCCAAGGGGACTACGCCTACGAGCAGTACTTC
CDR3: CASSQGDYAYEQYF

D: TRBD1
V: TRBV4-1
size: -
J: TRBJ1-3
DNA: TGCGCCAGCAGCCAACTCGGGACAGGGGTGGGAAACACCATATATTTT
CDR3: CASSQLGTGVGNTIYF

D: -
V: TRBV2
size: -
J: TRBJ1-3
DNA: TGTGCCAGCAGTGAAACGGACAACTCTGGAAACACCATATATTTT
CDR3: CASSETDNSGNTIYF

D: TRBD2
V: TRBV27
size: -
J: TRBJ2-1
DNA: TGTGCCAGCAGCCCAGCGGGGCCCTCATACAATGAGCAGTTCTTC
CDR3: CASSPAGPSYNEQFF

D: TRBD2
V: TRBV5-1
size: -
J: TRBJ2-1
DNA: TGCGCCAGCAGCACAGCTAGCGGGGAATTGGATATTCTGTTCTTC
CDR3: CASSTASGELDILFF

D: TRBD1
V: TRBV29-1
size: -
J: TRBJ2-1
DNA: TGCAGCGCCACCCTCGACAGGGGTTCCTACAATGAGCAGTTCTTC
CDR3: CSATLDRGSYNEQFF

D: -
V: TRBV11-3
size: -
J: TRBJ1-6
DNA: TGTGCCAGCAGTCACGGGGTCCCCGGGTCACCCCTCCACTTT
CDR3: CASSHGVPGSPLHF

D: TRBD1
V: TRBV28
size: -
J: TRBJ1-3
DNA: TGTGCCAGCATACCGGACAGGGGAAACGGGAAAAGCTCTGGAAACACCATATATTTT
CDR3: CASIPDRGNGKSSGNTIYF

D: -
V: TRBV4-1
size: -
J: TRBJ1-1
DNA: TGCGCCAGCAGCCAAAATCCAGGGCTGAACACTGAAGCTTTCTTT
CDR3: CASSQNPGLNTEAFF